This record concerns one T cell receptor beta chain sequence. What it binds is not known. This specimen comes from a study of Graves' ophthalmopathy and Graves' hyperthyroidism. Notes on the study in general: A model built from 13 signatures distinguished ophthalmopathy from stable hyperthyroidism with 87.88% sensitivity and approximately 82% specificity.

Clinical symptoms and serum thyroxine were used for diagnosis; TRAb, thyroid ultrasound and orbital computed tomography were also relied on. As the template, RNA transcripts were used to amplify TCR beta CDR3 regions. RT-PCR was first run with HTBI primers, then multiplex PCR in a second round. One entry per CDR3 protein results from TCRdb running MiXCR on the multiplex PCR reads. In the table there are 200,000 to 250,000 distinct CDR3 sequences, 20% to 25% of which are singletons. Germline lookup yields CDR1 DFQATT and CDR2 SNEGSKA (reference sequence). CDR3 length: 17 residues. V dropped 2 bases and J dropped 4; count of bases not matched to a gene: 12.

Sequenced input: peripheral blood. The rearrangement links TRBV20-1 to TRBJ2-2; TRBD1 agrees at 8 bases. This receptor was identified in a woman in her 50s with Graves' ophthalmopathy. CDR3 DNA sequence: TGCAGTGCTAGAACGATCACAGGGGGTATCTTCACCGGGGAGCTGTTTTTT. This sequence encodes CSARTITGGIFTGELFF.